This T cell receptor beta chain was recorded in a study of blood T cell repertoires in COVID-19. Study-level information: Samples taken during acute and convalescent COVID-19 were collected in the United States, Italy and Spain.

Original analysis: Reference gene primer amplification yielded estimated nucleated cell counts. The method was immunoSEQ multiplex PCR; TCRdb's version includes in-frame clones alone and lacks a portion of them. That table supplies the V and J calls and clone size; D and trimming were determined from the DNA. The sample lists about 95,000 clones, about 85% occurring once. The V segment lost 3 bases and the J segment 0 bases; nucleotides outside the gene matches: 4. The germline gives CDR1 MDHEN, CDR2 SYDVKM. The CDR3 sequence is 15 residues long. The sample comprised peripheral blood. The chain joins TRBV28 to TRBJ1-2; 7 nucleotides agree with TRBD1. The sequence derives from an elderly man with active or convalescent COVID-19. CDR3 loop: CASSFPQGPNYGYTF. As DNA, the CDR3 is TGTGCCAGCAGTTTTCCACAGGGGCCTAACTATGGCTACACCTTC.